The 29 T cell receptor beta chains below were found in one sample sequenced in a study of T-cell memory formation after mild COVID-19. TCRdb used MiXCR to reprocess the 5' RACE reads, holding one entry per CDR3 protein. The sample lists 550,000 to 600,000 distinct CDR3 sequences, roughly a sixth occurring once. The specimen sequenced was PBMCs or a T cell subset sorted from them (not recorded which). These receptor sequences come from an adult woman who had mild COVID-19 (a few samples of this study predate the infection). Cell type and time point are not known.

This clonotype showed up many times. The rearrangement links TRBV10-2 to TRBJ2-1, with D unresolved. Germline assignment: CDR1 WSHSY and CDR2 SAAADI. This CDR3 region has 14 residues. V was clipped by 4 bases and J by 4 bases, with 11 bases between them. CDR3 amino acids: CASSVSQEYNEQFF. The CDR3, as DNA: TGCGCCAGCAGTGTGTCTCAAGAATACAATGAGCAGTTCTTC.

The chain uses TRBV12-3 or TRBV12-4 and TRBJ2-7; 8 positions match TRBD2. J lost 11 bases, V lost 8 bases, and 8 bases had no gene match. The CDR3 contains 11 residues. The DNA for the CDR3 is TGTGCCAGCTCCTTAGCGGGGAGGGAGTACTTC. This gives the protein CASSLAGREYF.

This clonotype has at least ten counts. The V and J genes are TRBV15 and TRBJ2-5; D call uncertain. The CDR3 spans 12 residues. Germline values: CDR1 LNHNV, CDR2 YYDKDF (reference sequence). Trimming took off 0 bases at V and 5 bases at J, with 4 bases between the two ends. For the CDR3, the DNA is TGTGCCACCAGCAGAGATACCGAGACCCAGTACTTC. Translation gives CATSRDTETQYF.

V and J are TRBV12-3 or TRBV12-4 and TRBJ2-3; TRBD1 matches at 7 bases. CDR3 length: 15 residues. J gave up 2 bases and V 5 bases, and 7 bases lay outside the gene matches. The CDR3 sequence is CASSPQGTDTDTQYF. The CDR3 DNA reads TGTGCCAGCAGTCCTCAGGGGACAGACACAGATACGCAGTATTTT.

This clonotype was observed a handful of times. V gene TRBV20-1 combines with J gene TRBJ2-7; TRBD1 matches at 7 bases. The CDR3 loop spans 15 amino acids. V dropped 0 bases and J dropped 4; count of bases not matched to a gene: 9. Germline loops: CDR1 DFQATT, CDR2 SNEGSKA (reference sequence). The CDR3 region has the DNA TGCAGTGCTAGAGATCCGGACAGGACCCCGTACGAGCAGTACTTC. Translation gives CSARDPDRTPYEQYF.

Only a few counts were recorded for this clonotype. The rearrangement joins TRBV29-1 to TRBJ1-3, with D possibly TRBD1 on 6 matching bases. The V gene lost 4 bases and the J gene lost 3 bases, with 10 bases spanning the gap. The CDR3 length is 13 residues. Germline assignment: CDR1 SQVTM and CDR2 ANQGSEA. CDR3 in amino acids: CSVGGGHGNTIYF. In DNA, the CDR3 is TGCAGCGTTGGTGGGGGCCATGGAAACACCATATATTTT.

This clonotype has only a few counts. The rearrangement joins TRBV5-1 to TRBJ2-1; 8 bases match TRBD2. Trimming removed 0 bases from V and 4 bases from J; junction bases left unmatched: 6. Germline CDR1 is SGHRS and CDR2 is YFSETQ. The CDR3 is 16 amino acids. In DNA, the CDR3 is TGCGCCAGCAGCTTGGTAGCGGGGTCACATTACAATGAGCAGTTCTTC. This sequence encodes CASSLVAGSHYNEQFF. The full variable domain, with the rest looked up from reference TRBV5-1 and TRBJ2-1, is KAGVTQTPRYLIKTRGQQVTLSCSPISGHRSVSWYQQTPGQGLQFLFEYFSETQRNKGNFPGRFSGRQFSNSRSEMNVSTLELGDSALYLCASSLVAGSHYNEQFFGPGTRLTVL.

The rearrangement joins TRBV6-2 or TRBV6-3 to TRBJ2-1, with TRBD2 matching over 10 bases. Germline values: CDR1 MNHEY, CDR2 SVGEGT. V gave up 0 bases and J gave up 6 bases; unmatched junction bases: 2. CDR3 length: 15 residues. In nucleotides, the CDR3 is TGTGCCAGCAGTTACTCGGCTAGCGGGAGCAATGAGCAGTTCTTC. Translating gives CASSYSASGSNEQFF.

This clonotype was seen more than once but under ten times. The V gene is TRBV30, the J gene TRBJ2-1; 11 nucleotides match TRBD2. With 4 bases clipped from V and 5 bases from J, the junction kept 4 bases outside the gene matches. CDR1 is GTSNPN, CDR2 SVGIG, per germline (reference sequence). The CDR3 consists of 14 residues. CDR3 DNA sequence: TGTGCCTGGATTCTAGCGGGAGGCGACAATGAGCAGTTCTTC. The encoded protein is CAWILAGGDNEQFF.

This chain links TRBV11-2 with TRBJ1-1; tentatively, D is TRBD1 (6 bases). The CDR3 extends over 13 amino acids. Germline CDR1 SGHAT, CDR2 FQNNGV. Trimming took 5 bases from V and 11 from J, leaving 18 bases between them. The CDR3 region is CASSPPGGRDAFF. CDR3 bases: TGTGCCAGCAGCCCACCCGGGGGCAGGGACGCTTTCTTT.

The V and J genes are TRBV24-1 and TRBJ1-2; the D gene is possibly TRBD1 (5 bases). There are 13 residues in the CDR3. Germline V gives CDR1 KGHDR, CDR2 SFDVKD. V shed 1 base and J shed 6 bases, with 8 bases lying between them. The CDR3 loop reads CATSDFRGDGYTF. The DNA for the CDR3 is TGTGCCACCAGTGATTTCCGGGGCGATGGCTACACCTTC.

This clonotype has just a few counts. The chain carries TRBV7-9 and TRBJ1-1; D not certain. The CDR3 is 13 amino acids. V lost 4 bases to trimming and J lost 4 bases, with 10 bases between them. Germline CDR1 and CDR2: SEHNR and FQNEAQ (reference sequence). CDR3 residues: CASSSTLATEAFF. CDR3 nucleotide sequence: TGTGCCAGCAGCTCAACCCTCGCCACTGAAGCTTTCTTT.

This clonotype was observed a handful of times. J is TRBJ2-7 and V is TRBV14; D is unresolved. The CDR3 is 13 amino acids. The V gene's germline CDR1 is SGHDN and CDR2 FVKESK. Trimming left V 1 base short and J 8 bases short, with 12 bases between. DNA for the CDR3: TGTGCCAGCAGCCAAGGGTCCCGCAGGCAGCAGTACTTC. Protein: CASSQGSRRQQYF.

This clonotype has more than one count but fewer than ten. This rearrangement joins TRBV5-1 to TRBJ1-1; 8 nucleotides match TRBD1. J lost 3 bases, V lost 4 bases, and 5 bases had no gene match. CDR3 length: 14 residues. Germline loops: CDR1 SGHRS, CDR2 YFSETQ. The CDR3 loop is CASSPGGADTEAFF. The CDR3 DNA is TGCGCCAGCAGCCCAGGGGGCGCGGACACTGAAGCTTTCTTT.

Regarding this clonotype: A much larger clone lies a single base off, so this may be a read error. The chain has TRBV5-4 and TRBJ1-1; D ambiguous. Per germline, CDR1 SGHNT and CDR2 YYREEE (reference sequence). This CDR3 spans 14 amino acids. V lost 2 bases and J 1 base, leaving 9 bases between the germline ends. The CDR3, as DNA: TGTGCCAGCAGCTTAGCGGTCCAGAACACTGAAGCTTTCTTT. The encoded protein is CASSLAVQNTEAFF.

This clonotype was counted a few times. The chain couples TRBV25-1 to TRBJ2-7; D gene ambiguous. The germline gives CDR1 MGHDK, CDR2 SYGVNS. The ends were cut back, 3 bases at V and 2 bases at J, with 11 bases in the middle. CDR3 size: 14 residues. CDR3 nucleotide sequence: TGTGCCAGCAGTGAGTCCCGGGTACCCTACGAGCAGTACTTC. Its protein is CASSESRVPYEQYF.

This clonotype has a handful of counts. The gene calls are TRBV19 and TRBJ1-3; D is uncertain. V was clipped by 7 bases and J by 2 bases, with 12 bases between them. The CDR3 sequence is 14 residues long. Germline CDR1 LNHDA, CDR2 SQIVND (reference sequence). The CDR3 DNA sequence: TGTGCCAGTATGGGCCGGCAAGCTGGAAACACCATATATTTT. Amino acid sequence: CASMGRQAGNTIYF.

This clonotype has more than one count but fewer than ten. V is TRBV20-1 and J is TRBJ2-3, with TRBD2 matching over 10 bases. Germline assignment: CDR1 DFQATT and CDR2 SNEGSKA (reference sequence). The CDR3 has 15 amino acids. V was clipped by 2 bases and J by 2 bases; unmatched bases: 4. CDR3 in amino acids: CSARKRGGNTDTQYF. The DNA for the CDR3 is TGCAGTGCTAGAAAGCGGGGGGGCAACACAGATACGCAGTATTTT.

This clonotype was found a few times. This chain uses TRBV20-1 with TRBJ1-1; TRBD1 matches 7 bases. CDR1 DFQATT and CDR2 SNEGSKA come from the germline V gene (reference sequence). There are 11 residues in the CDR3. The V and J ends lost 1 base and 8 bases, in that order; junction bases with no gene match: 1. CDR3 loop: CSARGGGEAFF. The CDR3 DNA is TGCAGTGCTAGAGGAGGGGGCGAAGCTTTCTTT.

V gene TRBV29-1 combines with J gene TRBJ2-5, with 13 bases fitting TRBD2. The CDR3 is 16 amino acids. Trimming took 4 bases from V and 4 from J; bases not matched to a gene: 9. CDR1 and CDR2 (germline): SQVTM, ANQGSEA. CDR3 residues: CSVGRGLAGRTETQYF. CDR3 in DNA: TGCAGCGTTGGACGGGGACTAGCGGGGAGGACAGAGACCCAGTACTTC.

The V call is TRBV9, the J call TRBJ2-2; D perhaps matches TRBD1 (5 bases). The germline V and J ends were trimmed by 4 bases and 7 bases, with 26 bases remaining between them. Germline V CDR1 and CDR2: SGDLS, YYNGEE. The CDR3 loop spans 18 amino acids. CDR3 bases: TGTGCCAGCAGCCCCCGATCACAGGACCCGTGGGGTGGCGGGGAGCTGTTTTTT. Translation gives CASSPRSQDPWGGGELFF.

This chain joins TRBV27 and TRBJ2-2, with no clear D. The CDR3 contains 11 residues. The germline V gene encodes CDR1 MNHEY and CDR2 SMNVEV (reference sequence). Trimming left V 5 bases short and J 9 bases short, with 7 bases between. CDR3 region: CASSGPRELFF. As DNA, the CDR3 is TGTGCCAGCAGTGGCCCCCGGGAGCTGTTTTTT.

The table lists this clonotype with a few counts. V usage is TRBV28 and J usage is TRBJ1-1; unclear D gene. The CDR3 length is 13 residues. From germline, CDR1 is MDHEN and CDR2 SYDVKM. V dropped 4 bases and J dropped 6 bases, with 12 bases sitting between them. For the CDR3, the DNA is TGTGCCAGCAGTTCCTGGACGGATGCTGAAGCTTTCTTT. Amino acids: CASSSWTDAEAFF.

The chain employs TRBV29-1 and TRBJ2-5; TRBD1 matches 10 bases. This CDR3 contains 13 residues. CDR1 is SQVTM and CDR2 is ANQGSEA in the germline V gene. V lost 7 bases, J lost 5 bases, and 7 bases stayed unmatched. The CDR3, as DNA: TGCAGCGCACGACAGGGGGCGGCGGAGACCCAGTACTTC. Its protein product is CSARQGAAETQYF.

This clonotype was counted a few times. The rearrangement uses TRBV3-1 and TRBJ1-6; D might be TRBD1 (6 bases). Trimming removed 0 bases at V and 7 bases at J, with 13 bases between. This CDR3 contains 16 residues. Germline V gene data show CDR1 as LGHDT and CDR2 as YNNKEL (reference sequence). CDR3 bases: TGTGCCAGCAGCCAAGACGGGTGGACAGCAAATTCACCCCTCCACTTT. This codes for CASSQDGWTANSPLHF.

The table lists this clonotype with a count of one. The gene calls are TRBV6-6 and TRBJ1-1, with D unresolved. This CDR3 spans 13 amino acids. Per the germline V gene, CDR1 is MNHNY and CDR2 is SVGAGI (reference sequence). Deletions cut 2 bases from V and 7 bases from J, with 11 bases between. The CDR3 sequence is CASSYGAGFEAFF. The CDR3 region has the DNA TGTGCCAGCAGTTACGGAGCGGGATTTGAAGCTTTCTTT.

This clonotype was counted between two and nine times. The gene calls are TRBV29-1 and TRBJ2-3, with D perhaps matching TRBD1 or TRBD2 (6 bases each). The germline V gene has CDR1 SQVTM and CDR2 ANQGSEA. Trimming cost V 6 bases and J 2 bases, with 15 bases left between them. The CDR3 is made up of 14 amino acids. CDR3 loop: CSVGGWGATDTQYF. The CDR3 region has the DNA TGCAGCGTCGGAGGGTGGGGGGCCACAGATACGCAGTATTTT.

CDR3 in DNA: TGTGCCAGCAGCGTAGCGGCCACAGATACGCAGTATTTT. Translation gives CASSVAATDTQYF. The V gene is TRBV9, the J gene TRBJ2-3; D gene uncertain. The CDR3 covers 13 residues. Trimming took 0 bases from V and 2 from J, leaving 4 bases between them. The germline CDR1 and CDR2 sequences are SGDLS and YYNGEE.

This clonotype came up a few times. The V gene is TRBV4-2, the J gene TRBJ1-1; D ambiguous. In germline, CDR1 is LGHNA, CDR2 YNFKEQ. This CDR3 contains 12 residues. V shed 2 bases and J shed 6 bases, with 7 bases lying between them. CDR3 in amino acids: CASSQRRAEAFF. As DNA, the CDR3 is TGTGCCAGCAGCCAAAGGCGGGCTGAAGCTTTCTTT.